This TCR beta chain derives from a study of Ad26.COV2.S vaccination and SARS-CoV-2 variants. Study as a whole: The study gave Ad26.COV2.S intramuscularly, once or twice 56 days apart. General observations from the study: The study found similar non-spike TCR breadth in vaccine and placebo recipients.

TCRdb's table, derived via immunoSEQ multiplex PCR, lists solely in-frame clones and lacks some. The data show some 330,000 clones, roughly 90% seen once. The germline gives CDR1 ENHRY, CDR2 SYGVKD. The ends were cut back, 4 bases at V and 5 bases at J, with 10 bases in the middle. This CDR3 has 13 amino acids. To note about this clone: What it binds is not known.

Specified treatment: around 19 received Ad26.COV2.S at low or high dose, single or two shots; 5 received placebo; per-sample allocation not given. Sampling was performed 63 days after the first vaccine or placebo injection. At a Boston site, the person donating was an adult of 18-55 years. The chain links TRBV10-3 to TRBJ2-3, with TRBD1 as a possible D gene (5 bases). The starting material was peripheral blood, obtained in a trial of Ad26.COV2.S vaccine versus placebo. This TCR derives from a person between 18 and 59 years old who received the Ad26.COV2.S COVID-19 vaccine or a placebo. The CDR3 DNA reads as TGTGCCATCAGTGGAGGTACAGGAGATACGCAGTATTTT. Translating gives CAISGGTGDTQYF.